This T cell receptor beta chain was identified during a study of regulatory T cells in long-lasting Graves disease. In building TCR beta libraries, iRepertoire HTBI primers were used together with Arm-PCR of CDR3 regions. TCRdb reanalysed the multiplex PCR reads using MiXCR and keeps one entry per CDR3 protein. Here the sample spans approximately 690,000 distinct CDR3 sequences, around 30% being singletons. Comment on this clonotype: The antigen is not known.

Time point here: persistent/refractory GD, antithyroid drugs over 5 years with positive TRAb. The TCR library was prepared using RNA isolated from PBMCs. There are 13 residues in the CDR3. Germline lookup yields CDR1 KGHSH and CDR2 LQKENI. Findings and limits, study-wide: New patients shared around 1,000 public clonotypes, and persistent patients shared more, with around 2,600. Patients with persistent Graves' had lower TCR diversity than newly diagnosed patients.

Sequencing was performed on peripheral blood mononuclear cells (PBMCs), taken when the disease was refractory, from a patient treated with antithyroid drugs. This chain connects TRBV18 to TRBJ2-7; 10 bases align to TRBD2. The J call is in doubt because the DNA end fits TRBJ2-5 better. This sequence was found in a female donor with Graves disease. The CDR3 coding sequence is TGTGCCAGCTCACCATCTAGCGGGAGGACCCAGTACTTC. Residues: CASSPSSGRTQYF.